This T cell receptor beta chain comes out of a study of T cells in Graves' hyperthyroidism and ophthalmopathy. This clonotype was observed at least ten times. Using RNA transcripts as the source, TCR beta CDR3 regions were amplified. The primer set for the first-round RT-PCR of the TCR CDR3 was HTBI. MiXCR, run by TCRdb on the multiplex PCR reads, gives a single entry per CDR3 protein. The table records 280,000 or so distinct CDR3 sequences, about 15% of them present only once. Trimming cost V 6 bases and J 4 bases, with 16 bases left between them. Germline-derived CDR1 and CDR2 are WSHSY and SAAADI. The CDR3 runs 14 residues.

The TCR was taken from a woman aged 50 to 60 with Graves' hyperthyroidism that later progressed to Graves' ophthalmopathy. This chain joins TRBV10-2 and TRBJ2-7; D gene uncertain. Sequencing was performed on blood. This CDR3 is CASSRPGSTYEQYF. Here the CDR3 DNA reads TGCGCCAGCAGCCGCCCCGGGTCGACATACGAGCAGTACTTC.